Sequencing of this TCR beta chain was carried out in a study of blood T cell repertoires in COVID-19. Study-wide context: Acute-phase and convalescent COVID-19 samples originated in the United States, Italy and Spain. In each case, the material was cDNA or gDNA derived from T cells, B-cell-depleted T cells, or PBMCs.

TCRdb's table, derived via immunoSEQ multiplex PCR, lists solely in-frame clones and lacks some. The sample comprises some 290,000 clones, under 90% of which are singletons, and over 2.5% rests with the top ten. J was trimmed by 0 bases and V by 3 bases; bases with no gene match: 10. Germline V lookup: CDR1 SGHAT, CDR2 FQNNGV. CDR3 length: 18 amino acids. The gene calls are TRBV11-2 and TRBJ1-4, with 7 positions matching TRBD1. Sequencing input: peripheral blood. The TCR comes from a woman aged 55-69 years with active or convalescent COVID-19. Here the CDR3 DNA reads TGTGCCAGCAGCTTTTCCTCGACAGGGACCCCAACTAATGAAAAACTGTTTTTT. Its protein product is CASSFSSTGTPTNEKLFF.